The next 7 T cell receptor beta chains were all read from a single sample in a study of radiotherapy plus CTLA-4 blockade in lung cancer. TCRdb keeps only in-frame clones here, not all; method: immunoSEQ multiplex PCR. This table holds tens of thousands of clones, approximately 76% found once. This specimen consisted of peripheral blood, obtained from a patient treated with radiotherapy plus ipilimumab. Source of these receptors: a human donor with non-small cell lung cancer whose response to radiotherapy plus ipilimumab could not be evaluated. Some clones in this sample may be carry-over from other donors' samples.

This chain links TRBV30 with TRBJ1-5; TRBD1 is a possible D gene (5 bases). Germline assignment: CDR1 GTSNPN and CDR2 SVGIG (reference sequence). Trimming removed 2 bases at V and 1 base at J, with 9 bases between. This CDR3 spans 14 amino acids. CDR3 in DNA: TGTGCCTGGAGTTCGAACAGGAGCAATCAGCCCCAGCATTTT. Translating gives CAWSSNRSNQPQHF.

The V call is TRBV5-1, the J call TRBJ2-3; D is perhaps TRBD1 (6 bases). The CDR3 spans 14 residues. CDR1 is SGHRS, CDR2 YFSETQ, per germline. V was pared by 0 bases and J by 3 bases, with 8 bases between. CDR3 in DNA: TGCGCCAGCAGCTTGGGACAGGTTACAGATACGCAGTATTTT. Its protein is CASSLGQVTDTQYF.

The V gene is TRBV5-1, the J gene TRBJ2-1; 8 bases line up with TRBD2. The CDR3 is 14 amino acids. V shed 0 bases and J 6 bases; nucleotides not matched to a gene: 2. The V gene's germline CDR1 is SGHRS and CDR2 YFSETQ. CDR3 nucleotide sequence: TGCGCCAGCAGCTTGGGGACTAGCATCAATGAGCAGTTCTTC. It specifies CASSLGTSINEQFF.

V usage is TRBV28 and J usage is TRBJ1-5; D ambiguous. Trimming removed 6 bases at V and 6 bases at J, with 9 bases between. In germline, CDR1 is MDHEN, CDR2 SYDVKM. This CDR3 has 12 amino acids. CDR3 in DNA: TGTGCCAGCAGCCCGGGGAGTCAGCCCCAGCATTTT. The encoded protein is CASSPGSQPQHF.

This rearrangement joins TRBV6-5 to TRBJ2-2; D ambiguous. Trimming took 2 bases from V and 1 from J, leaving 5 bases between them. The CDR3 contains 14 residues. Germline V CDR1 and CDR2: MNHEY, SVGAGI. CDR3 bases: TGTGCCAGCAGTTACGGAGAGAACACCGGGGAGCTGTTTTTT. This codes for CASSYGENTGELFF.

This clone was counted once. This sequence joins TRBV6-1 and TRBJ2-7, with D possibly being TRBD1 (5 bases). The V end lost 5 bases, the J end lost 4 bases, and 9 bases lay between the germline ends. Germline lookup yields CDR1 MNHNS and CDR2 SASEGT. This CDR3 has 12 amino acids. The CDR3 region has the DNA TGTGCCAGCAGTCTGCAGGGTTACGAGCAGTACTTC. Residues: CASSLQGYEQYF.

The gene calls are TRBV4-1 and TRBJ1-1, with TRBD1 matching 9 bases. V shed 7 bases and J 0 bases; nucleotides not matched to a gene: 12. CDR1 and CDR2 from the germline V gene are MGHRA and YSYEKL. The length of the CDR3 is 17 residues. The CDR3: CASNPTGTGSMNTEAFF. The CDR3 coding sequence is TGCGCCAGCAACCCGACCGGGACAGGGTCTATGAACACTGAAGCTTTCTTT.